Listed below are T cell receptor beta chains from one sample, sequenced in a study of OX40 agonist ivuxolimab in advanced cancers. Profiled with immunoSEQ multiplex PCR; TCRdb holds only in-frame clones, not every one. This sample carries 20,000 or so clones, 90% of them seen once, and the ten largest clones take about 52%. The material was CD4+ or CD8+ T cells sorted from blood, obtained in a trial of the OX40 agonist ivuxolimab. The receptors here all came from an adult with an advanced solid tumor such as melanoma, head and neck, liver or kidney cancer. Each CDR3 is given with its conserved first and last residue. A D gene is named only where the DNA matches it firmly. Where a row states a size, it is once, few, many or the class of an expanded clone; other rows omit it.

V	size	D	J	DNA	CDR3
TRBV6-6	-	TRBD1	TRBJ1-5	TGTGCCAGCAGTGTGACAGGGGCTAGCAATCAGCCCCAGCATTTT	CASSVTGASNQPQHF
TRBV28	-	-	TRBJ2-1	TGTGCCAGCAGTTTATCTTACAATGAGCAGTTCTTC	CASSLSYNEQFF
TRBV6-5	-	TRBD1	TRBJ2-3	TGTGCCAGCAGGAGGACAGGGGCAGATACGCAGTATTTT	CASRRTGADTQYF
TRBV19	-	-	TRBJ1-2	TGTGCCAGTAGTAAAGTTGGGGGCCACTATGGCTACACCTTC	CASSKVGGHYGYTF
TRBV7-8	few	-	TRBJ2-5	TGTGCCAGCAGGGGCAGCAAAGAGACCCAGTACTTC	CASRGSKETQYF
TRBV5-6	-	TRBD2	TRBJ2-5	TGTGCCAGCAGCTTTTCCTCTAGCGGGAGGGCCGAAGAGACCCAGTACTTC	CASSFSSSGRAEETQYF
TRBV12-2	-	-	TRBJ2-5	TGTGCAAGTCACCTATTGAAAGGGCACGAGACCCAGTACTTC	CASHLLKGHETQYF
TRBV6-6	-	TRBD2	TRBJ2-3	TGTGCCAGCAGCCTGACTAGCGGGAGTTCAGATACGCAGTATTTT	CASSLTSGSSDTQYF
TRBV9	-	-	TRBJ2-2	TGTGCCAGCGGGCGGGAGAACACCGGGGAGCTGTTTTTT	CASGRENTGELFF
TRBV27	-	-	TRBJ2-1	TGTGCCAGCAGTCCACCGGAATTTCGTGAGCAGTTCTTC	CASSPPEFREQFF
TRBV27	-	TRBD2	TRBJ2-3	TGTGCCAGCAGTTTAGGGGGAGGGAGGACAGATACGCAGTATTTT	CASSLGGGRTDTQYF
TRBV9	-	TRBD1	TRBJ1-2	TGTGCCAGCAGCGACGACAGGGCCTACTATGGCTACACCTTC	CASSDDRAYYGYTF
TRBV10-2	once	TRBD2	TRBJ2-3	TGCGCCAGCAGTGCTTTAGCGGGTAGCACAGATACGCAGTATTTT	CASSALAGSTDTQYF
TRBV28	-	-	TRBJ1-5	TGTGCCAGCAGGTCCGGGAGAGGCCAGCTTCAGCCCCAGCATTTT	CASRSGRGQLQPQHF
TRBV28	-	TRBD1	TRBJ2-7	TGTGCCAGCCGGGACAGGGATATTTTCTACGAGCAGTACTTC	CASRDRDIFYEQYF
TRBV19	-	-	TRBJ1-5	TGTGCCAGTAGTATATGGTCAATTCAGACTTATCAGCCCCAGCATTTT	CASSIWSIQTYQPQHF
TRBV19	-	-	TRBJ1-2	TGTGCCAGTAGTATAGAAAAAGAGAAGTTCTATGGCTACACCTTC	CASSIEKEKFYGYTF
TRBV27	-	-	TRBJ1-6	TGTGCCAGGCCCATAGGGGGGGATAATTCACCCCTCCACTTT	CARPIGGDNSPLHF
TRBV19	-	-	TRBJ2-7	TGTGCCAGTAGTCACCGAACAGGCTACGAGCAGTACTTC	CASSHRTGYEQYF
TRBV25-1	-	-	TRBJ1-4	TGTGCCAGCAGTGAAACCGAGAGGGAAGGTGAAAAACTGTTTTTT	CASSETEREGEKLFF
TRBV9	-	-	TRBJ2-6	TGTGCCAGCAGCGGATCAGGGGCCGGGGCCAACGTCCTGACTTTC	CASSGSGAGANVLTF
TRBV4-2	-	-	TRBJ2-5	TGTGCCAGCAGCCAAGTGTGGGAGGAGACCCAGTACTTC	CASSQVWEETQYF
TRBV21-1	-	-	TRBJ1-2	TGTGCCAGCAGCAATTTGGAGGGATTGGACTATGGCTACACCTTC	CASSNLEGLDYGYTF
TRBV30	-	-	TRBJ2-7	TGTGCCTTGACGACGGACAGTGTGGTCTACGAGCAGTACTTC	CALTTDSVVYEQYF
TRBV7-9	-	TRBD2	TRBJ2-2	TGTGCCAGCAGCTCCACTAGCGGGATAAACACCGGGGAGCTGTTTTTT	CASSSTSGINTGELFF
TRBV29-1	-	TRBD2	TRBJ2-1	TGCAGCGTTGAATCCTGGACTAGCGGGAGGGTGGACAATGAGCAGTTCTTC	CSVESWTSGRVDNEQFF
TRBV2	-	-	TRBJ2-1	TGTGCCAGCAGTGAAAATTACAGGGCTAGTGAGCAGTTCTTC	CASSENYRASEQFF
TRBV27	-	TRBD1	TRBJ2-7	TGTGCCAGCAAGCAGGGACAGGGTTTCTACGAGCAGTACTTC	CASKQGQGFYEQYF
TRBV27	-	-	TRBJ1-2	TGTGCCAGCAGTCGCTTTGGGGGGGACCATGGCTACACCTTC	CASSRFGGDHGYTF
TRBV4-1	-	TRBD2	TRBJ2-1	TGCGCCAGCAGCCTCTCGGAGCGGGAGGGCAATGAGCAGTTCTTC	CASSLSEREGNEQFF
TRBV27	once	-	TRBJ1-5	TGTGCCAGCAGTCCGACAGATTATAGCAATCAGCCCCAGCATTTT	CASSPTDYSNQPQHF
TRBV6-1	-	-	TRBJ2-7	TGTTGGACCGGGGGATCTCTCTACGAGCAGTACTTC	CWTGGSLYEQYF